This T cell receptor (beta chain) was sequenced during a study of T cells after yellow fever vaccination. The wider study: Fractions low in cell number were prepared with SMART-Seq v4 Ultra Low Input. General study points: It was a small share of clonotypes that appeared in both CD4 and CD8 compartments. After the booster, roughly 96% of CD4 and more than 85% of CD8 primary-response clones were re-detected.

Many counts were recorded for this clonotype. The antigen is unknown. A universal primer site and UMIs were added as TCR cDNA was made by 5'RACE template switching. TCRdb reprocessed the 5' RACE reads with MiXCR, giving one entry per CDR3 protein. The table lists 250,000 or so distinct CDR3 sequences, about 7.1% of them singletons, with roughly 0.9% in the top ten. Germline assignment: CDR1 SGHRS and CDR2 YFSETQ. Between the trimmed V and J ends, which lost 0 bases and 0 bases, there was a span of 7 bases. The CDR3 has 15 residues. The gene calls are TRBV5-1 and TRBJ1-3; D gene ambiguous. The sequencing here drew on CD4+ T cells sorted from PBMCs, taken 15 days after the yellow fever booster vaccination. The sequence derives from a man aged 30 to 39 who received the YFV17D yellow fever vaccine. The CDR3 sequence is CASSLGQPSGNTIYF. The CDR3 DNA reads TGCGCCAGCAGCTTGGGGCAGCCCTCTGGAAACACCATATATTTT.